The 29 T cell receptor beta chains reported below all come from one sample, sequenced in a study of control samples from healthy donors and cancer patients. Measured with immunoSEQ multiplex PCR; TCRdb has only the in-frame clones, and not every one. The profile shows around 150,000 clones, almost 90% of them singletons. The sample taken for sequencing was blood. These receptors came from a man younger than 35 in good health.

This chain connects TRBV5-6 to TRBJ2-3; 14 bases are a match to TRBD2. The CDR3 spans 16 residues. CDR1 and CDR2 from the germline V gene are SGHDT and YYEEEE. V shed 4 bases and J 0 bases; nucleotides not matched to a gene: 1. The CDR3, as DNA: TGTGCCAGCAGCCGGACTAGCGGGGGGAGCACAGATACGCAGTATTTT. This encodes CASSRTSGGSTDTQYF.

V and J are TRBV9 and TRBJ1-6; perhaps TRBD1 as D (5 bases). Germline-derived CDR1 and CDR2 are SGDLS and YYNGEE. Between the trimmed V and J ends, which lost 3 bases and 6 bases, there was a span of 10 bases. This CDR3 is built from 14 residues. This CDR3 is CASSAGRTNSPLHF. CDR3 sequence (DNA): TGTGCCAGCAGCGCGGGACGCACTAATTCACCCCTCCACTTT. The whole variable domain, filled in from reference TRBV9 and TRBJ1-6, reads DSGVTQTPKHLITATGQRVTLRCSPRSGDLSVYWYQQSLDQGLQFLIQYYNGEERAKGNILERFSAQQFPDLHSELNLSSLELGDSALYFCASSAGRTNSPLHFGNGTRLTVT.

V is TRBV11-2 and J is TRBJ1-1, with TRBD1 matching over 7 bases. Per germline, CDR1 SGHAT and CDR2 FQNNGV. V lost 7 bases, J lost 6 bases, and 14 bases stayed unmatched. The CDR3 has 15 residues. The DNA of the CDR3 is TGTGCCAGCAACCCTCTTGACAGGGCGATCTCTGAAGCTTTCTTT. Amino acid sequence: CASNPLDRAISEAFF.

The V and J genes are TRBV19 and TRBJ2-3; 11 bases match TRBD1. Trimming took 8 bases from V and 4 from J; bases not matched to a gene: 2. Germline V gene data show CDR1 as LNHDA and CDR2 as SQIVND (reference sequence). This CDR3 is 13 amino acids long. In DNA form, the CDR3 reads TGTGCCAGTCGGGACAGGGGGGCAGATACGCAGTATTTT. Translating it yields CASRDRGADTQYF.

The rearrangement joins TRBV1 to TRBJ2-2; the table's TRBD2 call for D was not verified on the DNA. TRBV1 is noted as a pseudogene. The CDR3 runs to 19 residues. CDR3 sequence: CTSSQEGLAGGIETGELFF. The CDR3 bases are TGCACCAGCAGCCAGGAGGGTCTAGCGGGGGGGATAGAGACCGGGGAGCTGTTTTTT.

A remark on this clone: Other nucleotide sequences from this sample produce the same CDR3. The chain recombines TRBV4-3 with TRBJ2-1; D not certain. This CDR3 spans 17 amino acids. Germline assignment: CDR1 LGHNA and CDR2 YSLEER. Between the trimmed V and J ends, which lost 0 bases and 0 bases, there was a span of 12 bases. CDR3 residues: CASSQEVAGSSYNEQFF. CDR3 in DNA: TGCGCCAGCAGCCAAGAGGTCGCAGGTAGCTCCTACAATGAGCAGTTCTTC.

The chain joins TRBV7-3 to TRBJ2-1, with 7 bases lining up with TRBD2. From germline, CDR1 is SGHTA and CDR2 FQGTGA. The length of the CDR3 is 15 residues. Trimming took 5 bases from V and 3 from J; bases not matched to a gene: 7. CDR3 protein: CASSNRLADYNEQFF. CDR3 sequence (DNA): TGTGCCAGCAGCAACCGACTAGCAGACTACAATGAGCAGTTCTTC.

This clone was observed a single time. This rearrangement joins TRBV30 to TRBJ2-3; 10 nucleotides align to TRBD2. Losses at the gene ends were 2 bases for V and 1 base for J; bases not matched to a gene: 3. Germline values: CDR1 GTSNPN, CDR2 SVGIG (reference sequence). This CDR3 is 15 amino acids long. Written as DNA, the CDR3 is TGTGCCTGGAGTAGGCTAGCGGGGGGCACAGATACGCAGTATTTT. It translates to CAWSRLAGGTDTQYF.

This clone was seen just once. The chain carries TRBV27 and TRBJ1-1; TRBD1 might be the D (6 bases). V dropped 2 bases and J dropped 4 bases, with 11 bases sitting between them. The CDR3 spans 14 residues. CDR1 and CDR2 from the germline V gene are MNHEY and SMNVEV (reference sequence). The CDR3 coding sequence is TGTGCCAGCAGTTTACGTTCGGGGGCCACTGAAGCTTTCTTT. As protein: CASSLRSGATEAFF.

The chain recombines TRBV27 with TRBJ1-2, with D unresolved. Trimming removed 7 bases from V and 6 bases from J, with 12 bases in between. In germline, CDR1 is MNHEY, CDR2 SMNVEV (reference sequence). The CDR3 runs 12 residues. The CDR3 region is CASNPKGDGYTF. CDR3 sequence (DNA): TGTGCCAGCAACCCCAAGGGAGATGGCTACACCTTC.

To note about this clone: This sample also contains other DNA sequences that code for the same CDR3. The gene calls are TRBV7-2 and TRBJ1-1, with 7 nucleotides matching TRBD1. Looked up from germline, CDR1 is SGHTA and CDR2 is FQGNSA. This CDR3 comprises 15 residues. With 5 bases clipped from V and 0 bases from J, the junction kept 6 bases outside the gene matches. CDR3 nucleotide sequence: TGTGCCAGCAGCCCCCGGACAGGAGTGAACACTGAAGCTTTCTTT. Residues: CASSPRTGVNTEAFF.

This chain uses TRBV19 with TRBJ1-5; TRBD1 matches 7 bases. Germline V gives CDR1 LNHDA, CDR2 SQIVND (reference sequence). V was clipped by 5 bases and J by 4 bases; unmatched bases: 5. This CDR3 is built from 14 residues. In DNA form, the CDR3 reads TGTGCCAGTAGTCTCCGGGACAGAAATCAGCCCCAGCATTTT. Its translation: CASSLRDRNQPQHF.

The chain combines TRBV28 with TRBJ1-1; D not resolved. Trimming removed 8 bases at V and 3 bases at J, with 7 bases between. This CDR3 comprises 11 residues. Germline lookup yields CDR1 MDHEN and CDR2 SYDVKM. This CDR3 is CASLHDTEAFF. The CDR3 bases are TGTGCCAGCCTCCACGACACTGAAGCTTTCTTT.

In nucleotides, the CDR3 is TGTGCCAGCAGCTTAGTATCAGGGGGGCTGGTATCCACAGATACGCAGTATTTT. It yields the protein CASSLVSGGLVSTDTQYF. The genes are TRBV7-8 and TRBJ2-3; a weak D match, TRBD1 (7 bases). Trimming left V 1 base short and J 2 bases short, with 19 bases between. CDR1 SGHVS and CDR2 FQNEAQ come from the germline V gene. The CDR3 loop spans 18 amino acids.

The chain joins TRBV11-2 to TRBJ1-6; no definite D call. Germline CDR1 and CDR2: SGHAT and FQNNGV. There are 15 residues in the CDR3. The V end lost 2 bases, the J end lost 4 bases, and 9 bases lay between the germline ends. The DNA for the CDR3 is TGTGCCAGCAGCTTATCCCCGAGGTATAATTCACCCCTCCACTTT. Its translation: CASSLSPRYNSPLHF.

This clone was counted at least ten times. CDR3 region: CAWGRDRGRVNTEAFF. The CDR3 DNA reads TGTGCCTGGGGTCGGGACAGGGGACGAGTGAACACTGAAGCTTTCTTT. V usage is TRBV30 and J usage is TRBJ1-1, with 10 positions matching TRBD1. This CDR3 comprises 16 residues. CDR1 is GTSNPN and CDR2 is SVGIG in the germline V gene (reference sequence). Trimming took 5 bases from V and 0 from J; bases not matched to a gene: 9.

Written as DNA, the CDR3 is TGTGCCAGCAGTTACCGGAGATCCTACGAGCAGTACTTC. Encoded protein: CASSYRRSYEQYF. The chain combines TRBV6-6 with TRBJ2-7; no reliable D call. V dropped 2 bases and J dropped 1 base, with 6 bases sitting between them. The CDR3 consists of 13 residues. CDR1 and CDR2 from the germline V gene are MNHNY and SVGAGI (reference sequence).

This clone was recorded a few times. This chain joins TRBV29-1 and TRBJ2-3; D might be TRBD1 or TRBD2, each matching 7 bases. CDR1 and CDR2 (germline): SQVTM, ANQGSEA. The CDR3 totals 16 residues. V dropped 4 bases and J dropped 2 bases, with 19 bases sitting between them. CDR3 amino acids: CSVAGLGRGLTDTQYF. The CDR3 bases are TGCAGCGTTGCTGGCCTAGGGAGGGGGCTCACAGATACGCAGTATTTT.

The V gene is TRBV11-2, the J gene TRBJ1-1; no reliable D call. Trimming removed 3 bases from V and 0 bases from J, with 2 bases in between. Germline V gene lookup returns CDR1 SGHAT and CDR2 FQNNGV. The CDR3 is made up of 12 amino acids. Here the CDR3 DNA reads TGTGCCAGCAGCTTTCTGAACACTGAAGCTTTCTTT. Encoded protein: CASSFLNTEAFF. Based on the CDR3 plus reference TRBV11-2 and TRBJ1-1, the full variable domain is EAGVAQSPRYKIIEKRQSVAFWCNPISGHATLYWYQQILGQGPKLLIQFQNNGVVDDSQLPKDRFSAERLKGVDSTLKIQPAKLEDSAVYLCASSFLNTEAFFGQGTRLTVV.

J is TRBJ2-7 and V is TRBV18, with 7 bases lining up with TRBD1. Trimming at V came to 5 bases and at J to 3 bases, leaving 7 bases not matched to a gene. The CDR3 loop spans 14 amino acids. Germline-derived CDR1 and CDR2 are KGHSH and LQKENI. Here the CDR3 reads CASSTGTDFYEQYF. The CDR3, as DNA: TGTGCCAGCTCAACTGGGACAGACTTCTACGAGCAGTACTTC. The whole variable domain, remainder taken from reference TRBV18 and TRBJ2-7, is NAGVMQNPRHLVRRRGQEARLRCSPMKGHSHVYWYRQLPEEGLKFMVYLQKENIIDESGMPKERFSAEFPKEGPSILRIQQVVRGDSAAYFCASSTGTDFYEQYFGPGTRLTVT.

The CDR3 DNA sequence: TGCAGTGTAGAAGGTCAAGAGACCCAGTACTTC. It yields the protein CSVEGQETQYF. This rearrangement joins TRBV20-1 to TRBJ2-5; the D is unclear. Germline V gene data show CDR1 as DFQATT and CDR2 as SNEGSKA (reference sequence). This CDR3 is built from 11 residues. Trimming shortened V by 7 bases and J by 2 bases, and 8 bases separated the two germline ends.

The chain links TRBV7-2 to TRBJ1-2; possibly TRBD1 for D (6 bases). The CDR3 has 13 amino acids. Trimming removed 5 bases from V and 3 bases from J, with 10 bases in between. The germline gives CDR1 SGHTA, CDR2 FQGNSA. CDR3 residues: CASSGGQYYGYTF. CDR3 sequence (DNA): TGTGCCAGCAGCGGAGGACAGTACTATGGCTACACCTTC.

The chain carries TRBV6-1 and TRBJ2-3, with 7 nucleotides matching TRBD2. The CDR3 consists of 16 residues. The germline V gene has CDR1 MNHNS and CDR2 SASEGT. V trimming: 3 bases; J trimming: 2 bases; junction bases outside the gene matches: 8. CDR3 amino acids: CASSDLAGRHTDTQYF. CDR3 DNA sequence: TGTGCCAGCAGTGATTTAGCGGGTCGACACACAGATACGCAGTATTTT.

This chain links TRBV28 with TRBJ1-2; possibly TRBD1 for D (5 bases). Germline V gives CDR1 MDHEN, CDR2 SYDVKM. This CDR3 spans 13 amino acids. The V gene lost 4 bases and the J gene lost 4 bases, with 10 bases spanning the gap. CDR3 DNA: TGTGCCAGCAGTTGGGGAGGGGCCTATGGCTACACCTTC. Protein product: CASSWGGAYGYTF.

The J gene is TRBJ2-5, the V gene TRBV28, with D possibly matching TRBD2 (6 bases). Germline CDR1 and CDR2: MDHEN and SYDVKM. The germline V and J ends were trimmed by 3 bases and 2 bases, with 10 bases remaining between them. This CDR3 region has 14 residues. CDR3 sequence: CASSFRRGQETQYF. DNA for the CDR3: TGTGCCAGCAGTTTTCGGAGGGGACAAGAGACCCAGTACTTC.

The genes are TRBV6-4 and TRBJ1-5; 8 nucleotides line up with TRBD1. CDR1 MRHNA and CDR2 SNTAGT come from the germline V gene. V gave up 6 bases and J gave up 4 bases; unmatched junction bases: 5. The CDR3 spans 14 residues. The CDR3 DNA follows: TGTGCCAGCAGCGGACAGGGTTGGAATCAGCCCCAGCATTTT. Amino acid sequence: CASSGQGWNQPQHF.

The V gene is TRBV6-6, the J gene TRBJ2-7; no firm D call. CDR3 length: 12 amino acids. Between the trimmed V and J ends, which lost 6 bases and 2 bases, there was a span of 8 bases. Germline V gene data show CDR1 as MNHNY and CDR2 as SVGAGI (reference sequence). DNA of the CDR3: TGTGCCAGCAGCTACCTACCCTACGAGCAGTACTTC. Translation gives CASSYLPYEQYF.

The CDR3 loop reads CASSLRGEDTQYF. The CDR3 region has the DNA TGTGCCAGCAGCTTAAGGGGAGAAGATACGCAGTATTTT. The rearrangement joins TRBV7-3 to TRBJ2-3, with TRBD2 as a possible D gene (5 bases). Germline CDR1 is SGHTA and CDR2 is FQGTGA. The CDR3 extends over 13 amino acids. The V end lost 1 base, the J end lost 5 bases, and 7 bases lay between the germline ends.

V and J are TRBV2 and TRBJ1-6, with no clear D. Germline CDR1 and CDR2: SNHLY and FYNNEI. Trimming stripped 2 bases from V and 3 bases from J, with 23 bases between. This CDR3 is 20 amino acids long. CDR3 amino acids: CASSELREGRRNNYNSPLHF. The DNA of the CDR3 is TGTGCCAGCAGTGAATTGAGAGAAGGGCGACGAAACAACTATAATTCACCCCTCCACTTT.